This TCR beta chain originates from a study of Ad26.COV2.S vaccination and SARS-CoV-2 variants. Study in general: Participants got Ad26.COV2.S intramuscularly, once or twice 56 days apart.

The CDR3 is 16 residues long. Trimming pared 4 bases from V and 5 bases from J, leaving 22 bases between. CDR1 is SGHRS and CDR2 is YFSETQ in the germline V gene. The treatment is: roughly 20 received Ad26.COV2.S at low or high dose, single or two shots; about 5 received placebo; per-sample allocation not given. Each sample was drawn 63 days after the first injection (of vaccine or placebo). Sequenced by immunoSEQ multiplex PCR; TCRdb stores in-frame clones only, minus some. The data hold fewer than 400,000 clones, with around 89% observed a single time. The specimen was peripheral blood, collected in a trial of Ad26.COV2.S vaccine versus placebo. This clonotype was obtained from a person between 18 and 65 years old who received the Ad26.COV2.S COVID-19 vaccine or a placebo. This chain connects TRBV5-1 to TRBJ2-7, with D possibly matching TRBD1 (5 bases). The CDR3 sequence: CASSANQGGSLHEQYF. DNA of the CDR3: TGCGCCAGCAGCGCCAATCAGGGCGGTTCCCTCCACGAGCAGTACTTC.